These T cell receptor beta chains were read from a single sample in a study of T-cell memory formation after mild COVID-19. TCRdb processed the 5' RACE reads anew with MiXCR; each CDR3 protein has one entry. The data contain under 250,000 distinct CDR3 sequences, approximately 9% of them seen just once; the ten biggest clones take up around a fifth. Sequencing was performed on PBMCs or a T cell subset sorted from them (not recorded which). The receptors shown here come from a man between 18 and 35 years old who had mild COVID-19 (a few samples of this study predate the infection). Cell type and time point are not known. The CDR3 runs from the conserved cysteine through the conserved F or W. D genes are given only for firm matches. Where a row states a size, it is once, few, many or the class of an expanded clone; other rows omit it.

>TRBD1|TRBV12-3/TRBV12-4|TRBJ1-5|-
TGTGCCAGCACCTATGACAGGGTAGAAGGTCAGCCCCAGCATTTT
CASTYDRVEGQPQHF
>-|TRBV10-3|TRBJ2-7|-
TGTGCCAGCGGGCTGGAGTCCTCCTACGAGCAGTACTTC
CASGLESSYEQYF
>TRBD1|TRBV5-1|TRBJ1-1|few
TGCGCCTCCCAAAGGGGGGGTTCAGGGGGAGACACTGAAGCTTTCTTT
CASQRGGSGGDTEAFF
>-|TRBV5-4|TRBJ1-4|many
TGTGCCAGCAGCTTGGACAACCTCGGCGGGGAAAAACTGTTTTTT
CASSLDNLGGEKLFF
>-|TRBV5-8|TRBJ2-1|-
TGTGCCAGCAGCTTCTGGAGCTCCTACAATGAGCAGTTCTTC
CASSFWSSYNEQFF
>-|TRBV20-1|TRBJ2-7|-
TGCAGTGCTAGAGCGTGGAGTCGGCTCGAGCAGTACTTC
CSARAWSRLEQYF
>TRBD1|TRBV6-5|TRBJ2-5|-
TGTGCCAGCAGTTACTTGGACAGGGGTCGGGAGACCCAGTACTTC
CASSYLDRGRETQYF
>TRBD1|TRBV12-3/TRBV12-4|TRBJ1-1|few
TGTGCCAGCAGATCACAGGGGGCCGTGGCTGAAGCTTTCTTT
CASRSQGAVAEAFF
>-|TRBV29-1|TRBJ2-7|-
TGCAGCGTCGGAGACATGTGGGAGCAGTACTTC
CSVGDMWEQYF
>TRBD2|TRBV7-6|TRBJ2-3|-
TGTGCCAGCAGCTTAGAGTCGGGGGGGCGGACAGATACGCAGTATTTT
CASSLESGGRTDTQYF
>-|TRBV12-3/TRBV12-4|TRBJ2-3|-
TGTGCCAGCAGGCCCCACGGTGGGGGGGGGCGAGTCGGCACAGATACGCAGTATTTT
CASRPHGGGGRVGTDTQYF
>TRBD1|TRBV6-1|TRBJ1-2|-
TGTGCCAGCAGTCGGGATCCAGGGGGGGATGGCTACACCTTC
CASSRDPGGDGYTF
>-|TRBV29-1|TRBJ1-1|few
TGCAGCGTGGCCGGGGGCCTGAACACTGAAGCTTTCTTT
CSVAGGLNTEAFF
>TRBD1|TRBV7-8|TRBJ2-7|few
TGTGCCAGCAGCTTTGGGACAGGGGTCTCCTACGAGCAGTACTTC
CASSFGTGVSYEQYF
>-|TRBV20-1|TRBJ1-2|-
TGCAGTGCTAGGGCCGGACAGTATGGCTACACCTTC
CSARAGQYGYTF
>-|TRBV9|TRBJ1-1|few
TGTGCCAGCAGCGTAGAGGGGGGGCAGCCGACTGAAGCTTTCTTT
CASSVEGGQPTEAFF
>-|TRBV6-5|TRBJ2-6|-
TGTGCCAGCAGGATTCTTGGGGCCAACGTCCTGACTTTC
CASRILGANVLTF
>-|TRBV4-2|TRBJ2-6|-
TGTGCCAGCAGCCCGTCCGTGGCCGCATCTGGGGCCAACGTCCTGACTTTC
CASSPSVAASGANVLTF
>-|TRBV27|TRBJ1-5|few
TGTGCCAGCAGCCTTGGACTGTTGACTGGTGCGCCCCAGCATTTT
CASSLGLLTGAPQHF
>-|TRBV3-1|TRBJ1-2|few
TGTGCCAGCAGCCAAGGGGAGGCAGTAGACTATGGCTACACCTTC
CASSQGEAVDYGYTF
>-|TRBV12-3/TRBV12-4|TRBJ1-1|few
TGTGCCAGCAGTACCGGGTCGAACACTGAAGCTTTCTTT
CASSTGSNTEAFF
>TRBD1|TRBV24-1|TRBJ2-2|few
TGTGCCACCAGAGGACAGGGGCGCACCGGGGAGCTGTTTTTT
CATRGQGRTGELFF
>TRBD1|TRBV6-5|TRBJ2-7|few
TGTGCCAGCAGTCATAGTGAGACAGGGGCCTACGAGCAGTACTTC
CASSHSETGAYEQYF
>-|TRBV25-1|TRBJ2-7|few
TGTGCCAGCAGTGAATATACAGGGCCCGAGCAGTACTTC
CASSEYTGPEQYF
>-|TRBV5-6|TRBJ1-2|few
TGTGCCAGCAGTTGGGACGGCGCTAACTATGGCTACACCTTC
CASSWDGANYGYTF
>-|TRBV5-4|TRBJ1-1|few
TGTGCCAGCAGCGGAACAGGGTTGAACACTGAAGCTTTCTTT
CASSGTGLNTEAFF
>-|TRBV20-1|TRBJ2-7|-
TGCAGTGCTAGAGTGGGGGGCGAGCAGTACTTC
CSARVGGEQYF
>-|TRBV20-1|TRBJ2-7|few
TGCAGTGCCCGGCAGGGGGGCTACGAGCAGTACTTC
CSARQGGYEQYF
>-|TRBV12-3/TRBV12-4|TRBJ1-1|-
TGTGCCAGCAGTTTAGCGCAGGGAGGGGACACTGAAGCTTTCTTT
CASSLAQGGDTEAFF
>TRBD2|TRBV7-2|TRBJ2-5|few
TGTGCCAGCAGCCCTCAGACTAGCGGGGGGGCGCACCAAGAGACCCAGTACTTC
CASSPQTSGGAHQETQYF
>TRBD1|TRBV6-7|TRBJ2-4|-
TGTGCCAGCAGTTTCCGATGGACAGGGAACCCCAAAAACATTCAGTACTTC
CASSFRWTGNPKNIQYF
>-|TRBV4-2|TRBJ1-2|-
TGTGCCAGCAGCCAAGCGTCCGGGACCGACAACTATGGCTACACCTTC
CASSQASGTDNYGYTF
>-|TRBV5-6|TRBJ1-1|many
TGTGCCAGCACCCTTTATAGCGTTAGGACTGAAGCTTTCTTT
CASTLYSVRTEAFF
>TRBD1|TRBV2|TRBJ2-5|-
TGTGCCAGCAGAATCGGGACAGCTCAAGAGACCCAGTACTTC
CASRIGTAQETQYF
>-|TRBV4-3|TRBJ1-5|-
TGCGCCAGCAGCCAGGTGTGGACCGCTAATCAGCCCCAGCATTTT
CASSQVWTANQPQHF
>-|TRBV7-6|TRBJ1-6|-
TGTGCCAGCAGCTTCGGAGGGATGGGTTCACCCCTCCACTTT
CASSFGGMGSPLHF
>TRBD2|TRBV28|TRBJ2-4|few
TGTGCCAGCGGAGCACTAGCGGAAAACATTCAGTACTTC
CASGALAENIQYF
>-|TRBV5-1|TRBJ2-3|few
TGCGCCAGCAGCTTGTCACAGAGCACAGATACGCAGTATTTT
CASSLSQSTDTQYF
>-|TRBV10-2|TRBJ2-7|-
TGCGCCAGCAACTCCGGGACGGACACCTATAGATACGAGCAGTACTTC
CASNSGTDTYRYEQYF
>TRBD1|TRBV5-1|TRBJ1-2|few
TGCGCCAGCAGCCCGGGGGGACAGTCGGGAGGCTACACCTTC
CASSPGGQSGGYTF
>-|TRBV27|TRBJ2-1|-
TGTGCCAGCAGTTTATTAGGAGGCCCCTACAATGAGCAGTTCTTC
CASSLLGGPYNEQFF
>-|TRBV25-1|TRBJ1-6|-
TGTGCCAGCAGTGAATCGGTGCACCTTGGCGTCCACTTT
CASSESVHLGVHF
>-|TRBV3-1|TRBJ2-1|many
TGTGCCAGCAGCCCGCGCTACAATGAGCAGTTCTTC
CASSPRYNEQFF
>-|TRBV7-9|TRBJ1-2|few
TGTGCCAGCAGCTTGTTAGTCGTCACTGAGGACTACACCTTC
CASSLLVVTEDYTF
>-|TRBV7-9|TRBJ1-1|-
TGTGCCAGCAGCCAGATCGACAGTAGGTCTGAAGCTTTCTTT
CASSQIDSRSEAFF
>TRBD1|TRBV7-9|TRBJ1-2|-
TGTGCCAGCAGCTTACGCCGAGACAGGGGACCAACTGGCTACACCTTC
CASSLRRDRGPTGYTF
>-|TRBV5-1|TRBJ2-7|few
TGCGCCAGCAGCTTGGCCGGGATCAAACGCTCCTACGAGCAGTACTTC
CASSLAGIKRSYEQYF
>-|TRBV4-2|TRBJ2-6|-
TGTGCCAGCAGCCAACCCGACAGGGACTTATCCTCTGGGGCCAACGTCCTGACTTTC
CASSQPDRDLSSGANVLTF
>-|TRBV11-3|TRBJ2-2|-
TGTGCCAGCAGCCATCGGGGGCGAGCGGGGAACACCGGGGAGCTGTTTTTT
CASSHRGRAGNTGELFF
>-|TRBV7-3|TRBJ1-5|few
TGTGCCAGCAGGAAACCCACAGGGTATAGCAATCAGCCCCAGCATTTT
CASRKPTGYSNQPQHF
>TRBD2|TRBV4-2|TRBJ2-1|-
TGTGCCAGCAGCTACGGGGAGGGCTCCTACAATGAGCAGTTCTTC
CASSYGEGSYNEQFF
>TRBD2|TRBV20-1|TRBJ2-1|many
TGCAGTGGCGGGGGGGGACAAATCGGAAGGTACAATGAGCAGTTCTTC
CSGGGGQIGRYNEQFF
>TRBD1|TRBV7-2|TRBJ1-5|-
TGTGCCAGCAGCGCGCCGGACAGGGAGGATCAGCCCCAGCATTTT
CASSAPDREDQPQHF
>-|TRBV19|TRBJ1-6|-
TGTGCCAGTAGAAGGTCCTCCGGCGGTTCACCCCTCCACTTT
CASRRSSGGSPLHF